One sample yielded the 28 T cell receptor beta chains listed below, sequenced in a study of T cell responses to AZD1222 COVID-19 vaccine. Assay: immunoSEQ multiplex PCR; the TCRdb copy retains only in-frame clones and omits some. The table lists over 85,000 clones, approximately 94% of them singletons, with roughly 3.1% in the top ten. The sequencing used peripheral blood, collected 28 days after the second AZD1222 dose. The receptors were sampled from an adult who received the AZD1222 COVID-19 vaccine.

In this sample, this clone turned up once. The chain is built from TRBV5-1 and TRBJ1-1; 8 nucleotides match TRBD1. Germline CDR1 reads SGHRS; CDR2 reads YFSETQ. The CDR3 contains 14 residues. Unmatched junction bases numbered 4, after V lost 4 bases and J lost 2 bases. This CDR3 is CASSPGTGNTEAFF. The CDR3 DNA sequence: TGCGCCAGCAGCCCTGGGACAGGCAACACTGAAGCTTTCTTT.

V is TRBV5-4 and J is TRBJ1-3; TRBD1 is a possible D gene (5 bases). The CDR3 covers 17 residues. Germline CDR1 SGHNT, CDR2 YYREEE (reference sequence). The ends were cut back, 7 bases at V and 4 bases at J, with 24 bases in the middle. The CDR3 loop is CASGGGPQGSGGNTIYF. The CDR3 DNA sequence: TGTGCCAGCGGCGGGGGTCCTCAGGGTTCGGGCGGAAACACCATATATTTT.

This chain connects TRBV3-1 (or the pseudogene TRBV3-2) to TRBJ2-7; 10 bases agree with TRBD2. After removal of 4 bases from V and 5 bases from J, the junction contained 14 bases not matched to a gene. This CDR3 has 17 amino acids. Per the germline V gene, CDR1 is LGHDT and CDR2 is YNNKEL (reference sequence). The CDR3 bases are TGTGCCAGCAGCCTCCGGACTAGCGGCCTTACAGTCCACGAGCAGTACTTC. Translation gives CASSLRTSGLTVHEQYF.

The chain uses TRBV7-9 and TRBJ1-2, with 7 positions matching TRBD1. With V trimmed by 3 bases and J by 6 bases, 10 bases remained unmatched. CDR1 and CDR2 from the germline V gene are SEHNR and FQNEAQ (reference sequence). CDR3 length equals 15 residues. The CDR3 DNA reads TGTGCCAGCAGCTTTATGATTCAGGACAGGAATGGCTACACCTTC. Translated: CASSFMIQDRNGYTF.

The genes are TRBV6-5 and TRBJ1-5; D uncertain. The CDR3 runs to 13 residues. The V gene's germline CDR1 is MNHEY and CDR2 SVGAGI. The V end was cut by 3 bases, the J end by 4 bases, with 7 bases between. The CDR3 protein is CASSYQRNQPQHF. The CDR3 DNA reads as TGTGCCAGCAGTTATCAAAGAAATCAGCCCCAGCATTTT.

This chain connects TRBV7-8 to TRBJ2-3; 10 nucleotides agree with TRBD1. Trimming cost V 6 bases and J 8 bases; bases outside gene matches: 2. This CDR3 comprises 12 residues. Germline loops: CDR1 SGHVS, CDR2 FQNEAQ. The CDR3 bases are TGTGCCAGCAGACGGGACAGGGGTACGCAGTATTTT. It is translated as CASRRDRGTQYF.

The rearrangement links TRBV6-5 to TRBJ2-7; 10 nucleotides match TRBD2. The V gene's germline CDR1 is MNHEY and CDR2 SVGAGI. The trim removed 8 bases at V and 4 bases at J, leaving 11 bases unmatched. CDR3 length: 15 residues. CDR3 in amino acids: CASPGTSAYAYEQYF. The CDR3 DNA reads TGTGCCAGCCCGGGGACTAGCGCGTACGCTTACGAGCAGTACTTC.

The V gene is TRBV12-5, the J gene TRBJ2-1, with 9 nucleotides matching TRBD2. With V trimmed by 6 bases and J by 12 bases, 3 bases remained unmatched. The CDR3 sequence is 11 residues long. Per germline, CDR1 LGHNT and CDR2 FRNRAP. The CDR3 bases are TGTGCTAGTGGGACTAGCGGAGTGCAGTTCTTC. It specifies CASGTSGVQFF.

As for this clone: A junction end diverges from the germline sequence, so it may reflect a read error. The chain joins TRBV5-5 to TRBJ1-2, with 9 bases identical to TRBD1. Germline V gene sequence: CDR1 SGHKS, CDR2 YYEKEE (reference sequence). The CDR3 loop spans 15 amino acids. As DNA, the CDR3 is TGTGCCAGCAGATTGGGACAGGGCTTTGGCTATGGCTACACCTTC. It specifies CASRLGQGFGYGYTF.

The gene calls are TRBV6-5 and TRBJ2-3; possible D gene TRBD1, 5 bases. V was shortened by 11 bases and J by 0 bases, with 15 bases between the two germline ends. This CDR3 comprises 14 residues. Germline CDR1 MNHEY, CDR2 SVGAGI. The CDR3 nucleotides are TGTGCCTCTTCAGGGCGGATTAGCACAGATACGCAGTATTTT. Encoded protein: CASSGRISTDTQYF.

This chain connects TRBV10-3 to TRBJ1-1; no firm D call. The germline V gene has CDR1 ENHRY and CDR2 SYGVKD. V was trimmed by 4 bases and J by 0 bases, leaving 9 bases between them. The CDR3 has 14 residues. The DNA for the CDR3 is TGTGCCATCAGTGCGGGGTCGGTGAACACTGAAGCTTTCTTT. Residues: CAISAGSVNTEAFF.

Written as DNA, the CDR3 is TGCGCCAGCAGCTCTTCAGGGTGGGGCAATGAGCAGTTCTTC. Translating gives CASSSSGWGNEQFF. The chain recombines TRBV5-1 with TRBJ2-1; perhaps TRBD1 as D (5 bases). The CDR3 is 14 amino acids. The V gene's germline CDR1 is SGHRS and CDR2 YFSETQ. The V end was cut by 3 bases, the J end by 6 bases, with 13 bases between.

The chain joins TRBV27 to TRBJ1-3, with 7 bases aligning to TRBD1. V lost 4 bases to trimming and J lost 0 bases; unmatched junction nucleotides: 9. The CDR3 loop spans 17 amino acids. Per the germline V gene, CDR1 is MNHEY and CDR2 is SMNVEV (reference sequence). CDR3 nucleotide sequence: TGTGCCAGCAGTTCAAACCGACAGGGAAACTCTGGAAACACCATATATTTT. This gives the protein CASSSNRQGNSGNTIYF.

The J gene is TRBJ1-2, the V gene TRBV11-2; D call uncertain. The CDR3 length is 8 residues. The V gene's germline CDR1 is SGHAT and CDR2 FQNNGV. Trimming cost V 3 bases and J 11 bases, with 1 base left between them. The CDR3 coding sequence is TGTGCCAGCAGCTTTTACACCTTC. It yields the protein CASSFYTF.

This clone was detected once. J is TRBJ1-2 and V is TRBV3-1 (or the pseudogene TRBV3-2); D ambiguous. V lost 5 bases, J lost 4 bases, and 17 bases lay in between. CDR1 and CDR2 (germline): LGHDT, YNNKEL (reference sequence). CDR3 length equals 15 residues. The CDR3 region is CASSVRHANLYGYTF. The CDR3 DNA sequence: TGTGCCAGCAGCGTACGACACGCTAATCTCTATGGCTACACCTTC.

This chain links TRBV5-6 with TRBJ2-7, with TRBD1 matching 10 bases. This CDR3 is 14 amino acids long. Germline V gives CDR1 SGHDT, CDR2 YYEEEE. V shed 3 bases, J shed 5 bases, and the junction held 5 bases outside the gene matches. For the CDR3, the DNA is TGTGCCAGCAGCTCGGGACAGGGGTGGGACGAGCAGTACTTC. This codes for CASSSGQGWDEQYF.

This rearrangement joins TRBV3-1 (or the pseudogene TRBV3-2) to TRBJ1-6, with D possibly being TRBD1 (5 bases). From germline, CDR1 is LGHDT and CDR2 YNNKEL (reference sequence). This CDR3 contains 14 residues. Between the trimmed V and J ends, which lost 2 bases and 18 bases, there was a span of 20 bases. The CDR3 spells CASSQRDGQGSYHF. CDR3 nucleotide sequence: TGTGCCAGCAGCCAAAGAGATGGGCAGGGAAGTTACCACTTT.

This clone was seen a few times. V is TRBV27 and J is TRBJ1-5; 8 nucleotides match TRBD1. This CDR3 is built from 13 residues. Germline V CDR1 and CDR2: MNHEY, SMNVEV (reference sequence). The V gene end was trimmed by 5 bases and the J gene end by 8 bases; junction bases not matched to a gene: 5. CDR3 nucleotides: TGTGCCAGCAGTCGGACAGGGCAGGAGCCCCAGCATTTT. Encoded protein: CASSRTGQEPQHF.

This chain uses TRBV29-1 with TRBJ1-2; D possibly corresponds to TRBD1 (6 bases). Trimming shortened V by 7 bases and J by 2 bases, and 17 bases separated the two germline ends. The CDR3 extends over 14 amino acids. The V gene's germline CDR1 is SQVTM and CDR2 ANQGSEA. As DNA, the CDR3 is TGCAGCGGGAAGGGCCGGGACAACAACTATGGCTACACCTTC. It specifies CSGKGRDNNYGYTF. The full variable domain, with the rest looked up from reference TRBV29-1 and TRBJ1-2, is SAVISQKPSRDICQRGTSLTIQCQVDSQVTMMFWYRQQPGQSLTLIATANQGSEATYESGFVIDKFPISRPNLTFSTLTVSNMSPEDSSIYLCSGKGRDNNYGYTFGSGTRLTVV.

The CDR3 sequence: CASSEVPGGNTIYF. CDR3 bases: TGTGCCAGCAGTGAAGTCCCGGGAGGAAACACCATATATTTT. The chain couples TRBV2 to TRBJ1-3; no definite D call. Trimming stripped 1 base from V and 4 bases from J, with 8 bases between. The CDR3 has 14 residues. Germline lookup yields CDR1 SNHLY and CDR2 FYNNEI.

The rearrangement links TRBV7-2 to TRBJ1-6; D gene ambiguous. This CDR3 has 14 amino acids. The V gene lost 1 base and the J gene lost 6 bases, with 7 bases spanning the gap. Germline V gives CDR1 SGHTA, CDR2 FQGNSA. CDR3 loop: CASSLGLTNSPLHF. DNA of the CDR3: TGTGCCAGCAGCTTAGGGCTGACTAATTCACCCCTCCACTTT.

The J gene is TRBJ1-1, the V gene TRBV6-6; no firm D call. V lost 7 bases to trimming and J lost 1 base, with 10 bases between them. Germline V gene data show CDR1 as MNHNY and CDR2 as SVGAGI (reference sequence). The CDR3 has 13 amino acids. The CDR3 region has the DNA TGTGCCAGCACCCAAGTTACGAACACTGAAGCTTTCTTT. It specifies CASTQVTNTEAFF.

This sequence joins TRBV5-4 and TRBJ1-2; 7 positions match TRBD1. The CDR3 length is 13 residues. The germline V gene has CDR1 SGHNT and CDR2 YYREEE (reference sequence). With V trimmed by 4 bases and J by 8 bases, 8 bases remained unmatched. CDR3 bases: TGTGCCAGCAGCGGATTCAGGGGGATAGGCTACACCTTC. Translating it yields CASSGFRGIGYTF.

The chain employs TRBV2 and TRBJ2-3; 12 nucleotides match TRBD2. The germline V gene has CDR1 SNHLY and CDR2 FYNNEI. The CDR3 covers 16 residues. Unmatched junction bases numbered 11, after V lost 5 bases and J lost 8 bases. CDR3 in DNA: TGTGCCAGCAGTCCCCCTAGCGGGGGGGCCTCGGGTACGCAGTATTTT. Protein sequence: CASSPPSGGASGTQYF.

A single count supports this clone. The chain joins TRBV2 to TRBJ1-1, with D uncertain. V lost 9 bases, J lost 0 bases, and 8 bases lay in between. Germline CDR1 SNHLY, CDR2 FYNNEI. The CDR3 totals 12 residues. CDR3 nucleotide sequence: TGTGCCAGAACAGCTTTGAACACTGAAGCTTTCTTT. Protein product: CARTALNTEAFF.

The V call is TRBV21-1, the J call TRBJ1-4; the DNA was not compared with TRBD1, the D call given in the table. TRBV21-1 is reported as a pseudogene. There are 13 residues in the CDR3. CDR3 nucleotide sequence: TGTGCCAGACAGGACGCCTTCAATGAAAAACTGTTTTTT. It encodes CARQDAFNEKLFF.

J is TRBJ1-2 and V is TRBV5-4, with a weak D call TRBD1 (6 bases). Trimming stripped 1 base from V and 1 base from J, with 11 bases between. The CDR3 is made up of 15 amino acids. The V gene's germline CDR1 is SGHNT and CDR2 YYREEE (reference sequence). Written as DNA, the CDR3 is TGTGCCAGCAGCTTGTCCCGGACAGATAACTATGGCTACACCTTC. This codes for CASSLSRTDNYGYTF.

The V gene is TRBV6-5, the J gene TRBJ2-5; perhaps TRBD2 as D (6 bases). Germline CDR1 and CDR2: MNHEY and SVGAGI. The CDR3 contains 14 residues. The germline V and J ends were trimmed by 0 bases and 2 bases, with 7 bases remaining between them. CDR3 sequence: CASSYSSGQETQYF. The CDR3 DNA follows: TGTGCCAGCAGTTACTCAAGCGGGCAAGAGACCCAGTACTTC.